A selection of T cell receptor beta chains follows, all from one sample in a study of T cells after yellow fever vaccination. TCRdb recomputed calls from the 5' RACE reads with MiXCR, one row per CDR3 protein. This repertoire shows a few hundred thousand distinct CDR3 sequences, over 15% found once; its top ten account for 13% to 15%. The starting material was PBMCs, obtained 15 days after the yellow fever booster vaccination. These receptors were taken from a man aged 25 to 40 who received the YFV17D yellow fever vaccine. Both conserved end residues are part of each CDR3. D genes are given only for firm matches. Clone size is given for some rows only: seen once, a few or many times, or a class if the clone is expanded.

D gene	clone size	J gene	V gene	CDR3 DNA	CDR3 protein
-	few	TRBJ2-5	TRBV7-9	TGTGCCAGCACCGTGACGGAAGGGGAGACCCAGTACTTC	CASTVTEGETQYF
TRBD2	few	TRBJ2-3	TRBV12-3/TRBV12-4	TGTGCCAGCAGTACGACTAGCGGGGCTTCTGATACGCAGTATTTT	CASSTTSGASDTQYF
TRBD2	-	TRBJ2-5	TRBV4-3	TGCGCCAGCAGCCAAGTAGCGGGGCAAGAGACCCAGTACTTC	CASSQVAGQETQYF
-	-	TRBJ2-7	TRBV20-1	TGCAGTGCTAGAGAGCTAGGAGCGCGGAGGGCCTACGAGCAGTACTTC	CSARELGARRAYEQYF
-	-	TRBJ2-7	TRBV6-2/TRBV6-3	TGTGCCAGCAGTTCCTGGAGTGGGTCCTACGAGCAGTACTTC	CASSSWSGSYEQYF
-	-	TRBJ2-2	TRBV11-2	TGTGCCAGCAGGATCGTAGGGAAAGACGGGAGTTGGGGCGGGGAGCTGTTTTTT	CASRIVGKDGSWGGELFF
-	few	TRBJ1-2	TRBV5-1	TGCGCCAGCAGGGACATGGGCGGCTACACCTTC	CASRDMGGYTF
-	few	TRBJ2-7	TRBV7-2	TGTGCCAGCAGTCAGACTTACGGCCTTTCCTACGAGCAGTACTTC	CASSQTYGLSYEQYF
-	few	TRBJ2-2	TRBV12-3/TRBV12-4	TGTGCCAGCATGTCGGGGAATCGCGGAACCGGGGAGCTGTTTTTT	CASMSGNRGTGELFF
TRBD1	few	TRBJ1-6	TRBV5-5	TGTGCCAGCAGCTTATCTCGGGGCCGGGACAGCAATTCACCCCTCCACTTT	CASSLSRGRDSNSPLHF
-	few	TRBJ2-3	TRBV6-2/TRBV6-3	TGTGCCAGCACTGACGGAAAGGGCGCAGATACGCAGTATTTT	CASTDGKGADTQYF
TRBD1	-	TRBJ2-1	TRBV24-1	TGTGCCACCAGTGATCCCCGACAGGGATTTACGATGGATGAGCAGTTCTTC	CATSDPRQGFTMDEQFF
-	few	TRBJ2-1	TRBV7-9	TGTGCCAGCAGCAACAGCGTCAGGGTCAATGAGCAGTTCTTC	CASSNSVRVNEQFF
-	-	TRBJ1-1	TRBV20-1	TGCAGTGCTAGAGATCAGGGCATGGCTTTCTTT	CSARDQGMAFF
TRBD2	few	TRBJ2-1	TRBV10-3	TGTGCCATCAGGGACCCCGGGACTAGCGGGAGCAATGAGCAGTTCTTC	CAIRDPGTSGSNEQFF
-	-	TRBJ1-2	TRBV29-1	TGCAGCGTTGCAGCGGCAAATCGTGGCTATGGCTACACCTTC	CSVAAANRGYGYTF
TRBD2	-	TRBJ2-7	TRBV4-2	TGTGCCAGCAGCCAAGAAACTAGCGGGAGGAACGAGCAGTACTTC	CASSQETSGRNEQYF
-	few	TRBJ2-1	TRBV5-1	TGCGCCAGCGCTGTCTCGAGGTACAATGAGCAGTTCTTC	CASAVSRYNEQFF
-	-	TRBJ2-7	TRBV9	TGTGCCAGCAGCGTCAGATTGGAATCCTACGAGCAGTACTTC	CASSVRLESYEQYF
-	-	TRBJ2-2	TRBV18	TGTGCCAGCTCACCACCGAGGACTCTCACCGGGGAGCTGTTTTTT	CASSPPRTLTGELFF
-	few	TRBJ1-5	TRBV9	TGTGCCAGCAGCGTGTCAAGCAATCAGCCCCAGCATTTT	CASSVSSNQPQHF
TRBD1	few	TRBJ2-5	TRBV24-1	TGTGCCACCAGTGATCCACCGGGACAGGGACCAGAGACCCAGTACTTC	CATSDPPGQGPETQYF
-	-	TRBJ1-1	TRBV30	TGCGAGCCTAAAGACGACAGCAACCCTCGTCTGAACACTGAAGCTTTCTTT	CEPKDDSNPRLNTEAFF
TRBD2	few	TRBJ2-7	TRBV20-1	TGCAGTGCTAGAGAGGTAGCGGGAGTCCCCTACGAGCAGTACTTC	CSAREVAGVPYEQYF
TRBD1	few	TRBJ2-3	TRBV9	TGTGCCAGCAGCGTTGGACAGGGGGCATTAGATACGCAGTATTTT	CASSVGQGALDTQYF
TRBD2	few	TRBJ2-2	TRBV9	TGTGCCAGCAGAGCGGGACTAGCGGGACCCACCGGGGAGCTGTTTTTT	CASRAGLAGPTGELFF
-	-	TRBJ1-3	TRBV20-1	TGCAGTGCTCGACCGGGAAGCTCTGGAAACACCATATATTTT	CSARPGSSGNTIYF
TRBD1	-	TRBJ2-3	TRBV25-1	TGTGCCAGCAGTGCTGGGACAGGAGTTACAGATACGCAGTATTTT	CASSAGTGVTDTQYF
-	many	TRBJ2-3	TRBV11-2	TGTGCCAGCAGCCCACACAGCGACGGGGATACGCAGTATTTT	CASSPHSDGDTQYF
-	many	TRBJ1-1	TRBV20-1	TGCAGTGCGGGGACGGGGGGCACTGAAGCTTTCTTT	CSAGTGGTEAFF
-	-	TRBJ1-1	TRBV7-2	TGTGCCAGCAGCTTAGAGATGGGGTGGGACACTGAAGCTTTCTTT	CASSLEMGWDTEAFF
TRBD1	-	TRBJ1-1	TRBV5-6	TGTGCCAGCAGCTCGACAGGGGATGGAAGTCTTGAAGCTTTCTTT	CASSSTGDGSLEAFF
-	many	TRBJ2-3	TRBV19	TGTGCCAGTAGTATCTTCGGGCCCGTCTCGCCAGATACGCAGTATTTT	CASSIFGPVSPDTQYF
-	few	TRBJ1-1	TRBV5-5	TGTGCCAGCAGCTCAGCGGGTTTCAGAAAGAACACTGAAGCTTTCTTT	CASSSAGFRKNTEAFF
-	few	TRBJ2-7	TRBV18	TGTGCCAGCTCACCCTACCGGTCTAGTCAGGCGGCCTACGAGCAGTACTTC	CASSPYRSSQAAYEQYF
-	few	TRBJ1-6	TRBV5-5	TGTGCCAGCAGCTTTGTAACTAGGGAAAGGAATTCACCCCTCCACTTT	CASSFVTRERNSPLHF
TRBD1	-	TRBJ2-7	TRBV7-2	TGTGCCAGCAGTCTATCGACAGGGGCCACCTACGAGCAGTACTTC	CASSLSTGATYEQYF
TRBD2	few	TRBJ2-1	TRBV5-1	TGCGCCAGCAGCTTCCTAGCGGGAGCATCCTACAATGAGCAGTTCTTC	CASSFLAGASYNEQFF
TRBD2	-	TRBJ2-1	TRBV27	TGTGCCAGCAGTTCGGGACTAGCGGGAGTGGCTGAGCAGTTCTTC	CASSSGLAGVAEQFF
TRBD2	-	TRBJ2-3	TRBV7-8	TGTGCCAGCAGTTTACGGGCCCGTGGGACTAGTGCAGATACGCAGTATTTT	CASSLRARGTSADTQYF
TRBD1	-	TRBJ2-7	TRBV12-3/TRBV12-4	TGTGCCAGCAGCCCGTTGGGGGACAGGGACCACGAGCAGTACTTC	CASSPLGDRDHEQYF